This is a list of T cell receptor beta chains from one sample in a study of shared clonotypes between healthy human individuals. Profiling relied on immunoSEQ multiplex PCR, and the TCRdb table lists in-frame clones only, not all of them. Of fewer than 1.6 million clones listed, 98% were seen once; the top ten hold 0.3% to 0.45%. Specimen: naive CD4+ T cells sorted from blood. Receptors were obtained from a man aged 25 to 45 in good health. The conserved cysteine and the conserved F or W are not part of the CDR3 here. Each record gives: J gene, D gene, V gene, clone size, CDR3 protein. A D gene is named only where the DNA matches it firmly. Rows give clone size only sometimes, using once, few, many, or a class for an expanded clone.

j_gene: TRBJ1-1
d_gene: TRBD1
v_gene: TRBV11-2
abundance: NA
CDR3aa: ASSLRGQGGFAFSEAF

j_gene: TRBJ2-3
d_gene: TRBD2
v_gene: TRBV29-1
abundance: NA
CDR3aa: SVRGGLVSDTQY

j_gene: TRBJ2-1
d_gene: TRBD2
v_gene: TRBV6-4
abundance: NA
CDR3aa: ASSEQAGRVYNEQF

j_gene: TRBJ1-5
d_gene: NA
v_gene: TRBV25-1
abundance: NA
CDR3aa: ASSGFGGNQPQH

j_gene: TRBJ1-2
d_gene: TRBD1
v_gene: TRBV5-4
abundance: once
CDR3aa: ASTRGTGNGYT

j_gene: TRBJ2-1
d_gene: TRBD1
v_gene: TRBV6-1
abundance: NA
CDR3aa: ASSVGTGTGERNEQF

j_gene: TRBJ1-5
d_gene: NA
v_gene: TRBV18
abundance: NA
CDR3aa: ASSPNPRDNQPQH

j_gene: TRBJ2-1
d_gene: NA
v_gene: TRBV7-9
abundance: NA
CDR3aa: ASSLELQNEQF

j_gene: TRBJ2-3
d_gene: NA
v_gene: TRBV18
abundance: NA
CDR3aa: ASSPPASPDTQY

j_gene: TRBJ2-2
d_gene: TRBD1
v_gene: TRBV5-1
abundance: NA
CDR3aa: ASSQGQSSGELF

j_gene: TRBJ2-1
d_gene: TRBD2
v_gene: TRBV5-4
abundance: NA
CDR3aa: ASSFLPGLANYNEQF

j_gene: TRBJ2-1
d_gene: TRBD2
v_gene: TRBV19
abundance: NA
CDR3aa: ASSPWTREQF

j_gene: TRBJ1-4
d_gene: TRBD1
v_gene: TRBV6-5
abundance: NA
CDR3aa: ASSYLGQGGEKLF

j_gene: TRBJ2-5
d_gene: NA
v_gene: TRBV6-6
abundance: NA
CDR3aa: ASRLPGGETQY

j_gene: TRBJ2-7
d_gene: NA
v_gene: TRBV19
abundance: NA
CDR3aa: AGSQARLSSYEQY

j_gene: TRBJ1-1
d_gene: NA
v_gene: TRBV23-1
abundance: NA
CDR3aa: ASSHLGGNTEAF

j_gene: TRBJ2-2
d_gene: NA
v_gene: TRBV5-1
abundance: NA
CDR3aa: ASRGSTETGELF

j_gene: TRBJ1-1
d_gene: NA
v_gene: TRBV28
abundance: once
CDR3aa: ASSSLAAYTEAF

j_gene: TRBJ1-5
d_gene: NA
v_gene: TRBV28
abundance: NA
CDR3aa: ASSLSGSLNQPQH

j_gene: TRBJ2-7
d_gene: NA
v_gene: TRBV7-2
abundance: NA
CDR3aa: ASSLSADVYEQY

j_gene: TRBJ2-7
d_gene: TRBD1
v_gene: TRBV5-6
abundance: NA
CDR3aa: ASSSQDRGFYEQY

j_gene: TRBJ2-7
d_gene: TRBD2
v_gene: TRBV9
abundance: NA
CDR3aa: ASSVDPIAGVAEQY

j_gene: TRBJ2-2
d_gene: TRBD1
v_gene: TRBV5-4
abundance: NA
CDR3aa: ASSLAGTANTGELF

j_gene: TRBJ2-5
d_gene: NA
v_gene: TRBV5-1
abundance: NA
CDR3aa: ASSYRTIQETQY

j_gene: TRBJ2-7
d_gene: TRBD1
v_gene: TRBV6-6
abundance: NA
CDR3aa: ASSYPDRGYEQY

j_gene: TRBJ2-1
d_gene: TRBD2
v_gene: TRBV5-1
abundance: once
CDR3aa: ASSLVSGSYNEQF

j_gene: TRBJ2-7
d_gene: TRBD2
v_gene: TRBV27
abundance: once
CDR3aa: ASSLTSGGTYEQY

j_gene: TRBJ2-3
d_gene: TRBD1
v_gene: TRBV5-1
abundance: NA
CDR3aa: ASSIGTGVADTQY

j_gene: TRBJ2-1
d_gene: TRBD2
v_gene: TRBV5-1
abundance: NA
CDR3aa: ASSLLGRAISYNEQF

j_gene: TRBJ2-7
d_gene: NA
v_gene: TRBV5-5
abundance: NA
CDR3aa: ASSLDGSSYEQY

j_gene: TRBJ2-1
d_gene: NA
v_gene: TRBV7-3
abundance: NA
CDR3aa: ASSLPGLGDNEQF

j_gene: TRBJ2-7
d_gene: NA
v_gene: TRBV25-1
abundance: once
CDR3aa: ASSRHTYEQY

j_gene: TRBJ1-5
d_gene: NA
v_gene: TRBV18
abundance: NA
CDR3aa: ASSIQGSNQPQH

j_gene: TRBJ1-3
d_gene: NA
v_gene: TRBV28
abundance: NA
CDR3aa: ASSSSTIFGNTIY

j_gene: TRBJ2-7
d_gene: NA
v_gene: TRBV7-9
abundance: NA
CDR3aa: ASSLSWKNYEQY

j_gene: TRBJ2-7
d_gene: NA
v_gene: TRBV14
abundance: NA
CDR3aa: ASSRMEGIYEQY

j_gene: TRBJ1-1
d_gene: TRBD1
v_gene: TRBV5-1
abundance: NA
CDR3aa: ASSLDQVSGGMNTEAF

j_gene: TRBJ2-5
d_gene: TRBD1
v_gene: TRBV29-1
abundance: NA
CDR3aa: SVSRQGRNRETQY

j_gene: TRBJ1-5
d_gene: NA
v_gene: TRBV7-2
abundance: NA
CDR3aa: ASSLGQGNQPQH

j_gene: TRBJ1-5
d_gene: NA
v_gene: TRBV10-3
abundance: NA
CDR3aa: AISRTDSNQPQH

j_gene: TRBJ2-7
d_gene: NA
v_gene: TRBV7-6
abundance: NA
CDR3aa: ASSLSGEEQY

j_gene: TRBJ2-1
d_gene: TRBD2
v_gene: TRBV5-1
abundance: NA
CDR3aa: ASSLELAGGWNEQF

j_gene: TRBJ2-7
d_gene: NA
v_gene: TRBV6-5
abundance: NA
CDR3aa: ASSYFGGATREQY

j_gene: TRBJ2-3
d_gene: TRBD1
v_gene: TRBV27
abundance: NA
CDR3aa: ATAGTGLYLVTDTQY